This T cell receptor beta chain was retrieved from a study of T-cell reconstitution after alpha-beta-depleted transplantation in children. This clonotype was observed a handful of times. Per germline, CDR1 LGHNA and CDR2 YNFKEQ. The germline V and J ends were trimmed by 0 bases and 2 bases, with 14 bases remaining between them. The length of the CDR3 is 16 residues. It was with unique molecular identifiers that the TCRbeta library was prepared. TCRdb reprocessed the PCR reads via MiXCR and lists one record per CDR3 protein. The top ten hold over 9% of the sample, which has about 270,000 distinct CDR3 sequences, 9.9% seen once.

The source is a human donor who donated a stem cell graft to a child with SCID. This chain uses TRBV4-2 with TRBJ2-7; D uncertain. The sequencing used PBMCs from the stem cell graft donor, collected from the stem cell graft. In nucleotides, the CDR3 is TGTGCCAGCAGCCAAGATGGGTCAGGTTCGCCCTACGAGCAGTACTTC. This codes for CASSQDGSGSPYEQYF.